This passage covers 8 T cell receptor beta chains from one sample sequenced in a study of shared clonotypes between healthy human individuals. Here immunoSEQ multiplex PCR was the method, and the copy in TCRdb shows in-frame clones only, minus some. The sample consists of a few million clones, approximately 93% of them appearing once. The sequenced material came from naive CD4+ T cells from PBMCs. The subset was: CD45RA+ positively selected. The receptors stem from a man aged 18 to 30 in good health. Some clones in this sample may be carry-over from other donors' samples.

This chain joins TRBV28 and TRBJ1-2; 7 bases match TRBD1. Germline V lookup: CDR1 MDHEN, CDR2 SYDVKM. CDR3 length: 15 amino acids. V was pared by 3 bases and J by 7 bases, with 11 bases of the junction left unmatched. This CDR3 reads CASSLARAGGFGYTF. CDR3 sequence (DNA): TGTGCCAGCAGTTTGGCACGGGCAGGGGGTTTTGGCTACACCTTC.

This chain joins TRBV18 and TRBJ1-2; 7 nucleotides match TRBD1. The CDR3 sequence is 15 residues long. The germline gives CDR1 KGHSH, CDR2 LQKENI. Losses at the gene ends were 6 bases for V and 4 bases for J; bases not matched to a gene: 11. This CDR3 reads CASSPVGQGGYGYTF. The CDR3 DNA is TGTGCCAGCTCTCCTGTTGGGCAGGGGGGCTATGGCTACACCTTC.

The gene calls are TRBV27 and TRBJ2-7, with 10 bases fitting TRBD2. Germline V gene data show CDR1 as MNHEY and CDR2 as SMNVEV (reference sequence). The CDR3 sequence is 15 residues long. The trim removed 7 bases at V and 2 bases at J, leaving 8 bases unmatched. The CDR3 sequence: CASTLRTSGTYEQYF. In nucleotides, the CDR3 is TGTGCCAGCACCCTCAGGACTAGCGGAACCTACGAGCAGTACTTC.

V is TRBV7-2 and J is TRBJ1-3, with 9 bases aligning to TRBD1. V was pared by 4 bases and J by 3 bases, with 4 bases of the junction left unmatched. CDR3 length: 15 amino acids. Germline V lookup: CDR1 SGHTA, CDR2 FQGNSA. CDR3 DNA sequence: TGTGCCAGCAGCTCCACAGGGGGCGGTGGAAACACCATATATTTT. Its protein is CASSSTGGGGNTIYF.

This sequence joins TRBV10-3 and TRBJ2-3, with 9 bases fitting TRBD1. This CDR3 has 16 residues. V dropped 5 bases and J dropped 0; count of bases not matched to a gene: 6. Per the germline V gene, CDR1 is ENHRY and CDR2 is SYGVKD. CDR3 DNA: TGTGCCATCAGTCCTTTGGGGACAGGGAGCACAGATACGCAGTATTTT. Its translation is CAISPLGTGSTDTQYF.

As for this clone: Other DNA sequences in this sample translate to the same CDR3. The J gene is TRBJ1-2, the V gene TRBV2; D not certain. V was pared by 3 bases and J by 1 base, with 3 bases between. The CDR3 contains 12 residues. Germline V lookup: CDR1 SNHLY, CDR2 FYNNEI. The DNA of the CDR3 is TGTGCCAGCAGTGATGATAACTATGGCTACACCTTC. It codes for CASSDDNYGYTF.

This clone was counted a single time. This sequence joins TRBV28 and TRBJ1-1; a possible D gene is TRBD1 (5 bases). In germline, CDR1 is MDHEN, CDR2 SYDVKM. The CDR3 length is 14 residues. Trimming cost V 6 bases and J 4 bases, with 15 bases left between them. CDR3 sequence reads: CASRNRGQTTEAFF. CDR3 DNA sequence: TGTGCCAGCAGGAACCGGGGCCAGACCACTGAAGCTTTCTTT.

The V gene is TRBV30, the J gene TRBJ1-5; the D gene is possibly TRBD1 (5 bases). Germline V gene lookup returns CDR1 GTSNPN and CDR2 SVGIG (reference sequence). The germline V and J ends were trimmed by 5 bases and 0 bases, with 8 bases remaining between them. The CDR3 runs 13 residues. CDR3 bases: TGTGCCTGGGGGGCCCATAGCAATCAGCCCCAGCATTTT. It codes for CAWGAHSNQPQHF.